These 28 T cell receptor beta chains originate from one sample sequenced in a study of vaccination and CD4 T cells after COVID-19. These receptors' antigens are unknown. The study sequenced cultured CD4+ T cell DNA using the Oncomine TCR Beta short-read assay. One entry per CDR3 protein results from TCRdb running MiXCR on the PCR reads. This table has fewer than 10,000 distinct CDR3 sequences, 45% to 60% appearing once. Treatment of the sample: 10-day PBMC culture with coronavirus spike peptide pools or control peptides (ViraFEST assay). The sequenced material came from CD4+ T cells from blood, cultured in vitro. The receptors come from a human donor who had recovered from COVID-19.

Only a few counts were recorded for this clonotype. The chain has TRBV19 and TRBJ2-3; possible D gene TRBD2, 6 bases. This CDR3 is 13 amino acids long. CDR1 is LNHDA and CDR2 is SQIVND in the germline V gene (reference sequence). Trimming left V 5 bases short and J 2 bases short, with 8 bases between. CDR3 region: CASSQRATDTQYF. DNA for the CDR3: TGTGCCAGTAGTCAGCGGGCCACAGATACGCAGTATTTT.

This clonotype has just one count. The CDR3 protein is CATSAGETQYF. The CDR3 DNA is TGTGCCACCAGTGCCGGGGAGACCCAGTACTTC. This chain links TRBV24-1 with TRBJ2-5; D not resolved. V lost 5 bases and J lost 5, with 5 bases in between. CDR1 KGHDR and CDR2 SFDVKD come from the germline V gene. The CDR3 extends over 11 amino acids.

The CDR3 is CASSSRGDGTEAFF. CDR3 DNA sequence: TGTGCCAGCAGTTCCAGGGGTGACGGAACTGAAGCTTTCTTT. This chain links TRBV12-3 or TRBV12-4 with TRBJ1-1; maybe TRBD1 (6 bases). V lost 4 bases and J 5 bases, leaving 14 bases between the germline ends. The CDR3 length is 14 residues.

The gene calls are TRBV24-1 and TRBJ2-3; no clear D. Germline CDR1 reads KGHDR; CDR2 reads SFDVKD. This CDR3 is 15 amino acids long. Trimming cost V 0 bases and J 0 bases, with 6 bases left between them. The CDR3 DNA reads TGTGCCACCAGTGATTTGCCTGACAGCACAGATACGCAGTATTTT. Translated: CATSDLPDSTDTQYF.

The V call is TRBV28, the J call TRBJ1-1; D remains unclear. The CDR3 loop spans 15 amino acids. CDR1 is MDHEN, CDR2 SYDVKM, per germline. V was pared by 3 bases and J by 0 bases, with 11 bases between. CDR3 loop: CASSLATVMNTEAFF. The CDR3 DNA sequence: TGTGCCAGCAGTTTGGCAACAGTTATGAACACTGAAGCTTTCTTT.

The chain links TRBV19 to TRBJ1-2; D is possibly TRBD1 (6 bases). CDR1 is LNHDA and CDR2 is SQIVND in the germline V gene (reference sequence). V was clipped by 1 base and J by 4 bases, with 19 bases between them. CDR3 size: 17 residues. The CDR3 loop is CASSIVGGHSKTYGYTF. The CDR3 bases are TGTGCCAGTAGTATAGTCGGGGGCCATTCCAAAACCTATGGCTACACCTTC.

The table lists this clonotype with a few counts. The CDR3 spells CASSPAAGTGASSYGYTF. The CDR3 region has the DNA TGTGCCAGCTCACCCGCTGCCGGGACAGGGGCATCCAGCTATGGCTACACCTTC. V is TRBV18 and J is TRBJ1-2, with 10 bases identical to TRBD1. V shed 3 bases, J shed 4 bases, and the junction held 14 bases outside the gene matches. Per germline, CDR1 KGHSH and CDR2 LQKENI. The CDR3 length is 18 residues.

The rearrangement uses TRBV10-1 and TRBJ2-2, with D unclear. The germline V and J ends were trimmed by 0 bases and 1 base, with 3 bases remaining between them. Germline CDR1 reads WNHNN; CDR2 reads SYGVQD (reference sequence). The CDR3 runs 14 residues. DNA for the CDR3: TGCGCCAGCAGTGAGTCGTTGAACACCGGGGAGCTGTTTTTT. It yields the protein CASSESLNTGELFF.

CDR3 in amino acids: CASSPQGLNQPQHF. DNA of the CDR3: TGTGCCAGCTCACCGCAGGGGCTCAATCAGCCCCAGCATTTT. This rearrangement joins TRBV18 to TRBJ1-5; tentatively, D is TRBD1 (6 bases). Germline-derived CDR1 and CDR2 are KGHSH and LQKENI. The CDR3 has 14 amino acids. Trimming removed 3 bases from V and 3 bases from J, with 9 bases in between.

In this sample, this clonotype is medium-sized. The chain joins TRBV6-5 to TRBJ2-3, with D tentatively TRBD1 or TRBD2 (6 bases each). Germline V CDR1 and CDR2: MNHEY, SVGAGI. Trimming stripped 2 bases from V and 0 bases from J, with 12 bases between. The CDR3 totals 16 residues. DNA for the CDR3: TGTGCCAGCAGTTACCCCACGGGGGCGAGCACAGATACGCAGTATTTT. Translating gives CASSYPTGASTDTQYF.

The chain is built from TRBV10-1 and TRBJ2-3, with 10 positions matching TRBD2. Germline CDR1 is WNHNN and CDR2 is SYGVQD (reference sequence). The CDR3 loop spans 14 amino acids. The trim removed 10 bases at V and 1 base at J, leaving 5 bases unmatched. CDR3 bases: TGCGCCACCAAAAGCGGGGGGGGCACAGATACGCAGTATTTT. It encodes CATKSGGGTDTQYF.

The chain has TRBV2 and TRBJ2-5; 8 positions match TRBD1. This CDR3 comprises 16 residues. The J segment lost 5 bases and the V segment lost 6 bases, leaving 14 bases of the junction unmatched. Germline CDR1 is SNHLY and CDR2 is FYNNEI. The CDR3 loop is CASRSTGGPRFETQYF. CDR3 bases: TGTGCCAGCAGGTCCACAGGGGGTCCTAGGTTTGAGACCCAGTACTTC.

This clonotype was observed a few times. The chain employs TRBV24-1 and TRBJ2-3; TRBD2 might be the D (7 bases). The V gene lost 7 bases and the J gene lost 0 bases, with 10 bases spanning the gap. This CDR3 spans 14 amino acids. Germline V gene data show CDR1 as KGHDR and CDR2 as SFDVKD. CDR3 amino acids: CATRGGLSTDTQYF. The CDR3 nucleotides read TGTGCCACCAGGGGGGGGCTAAGCACAGATACGCAGTATTTT.

The chain employs TRBV19 and TRBJ2-5, with D maybe TRBD1 (5 bases). Deletions cut 0 bases from V and 8 bases from J, with 28 bases between. The CDR3 is made up of 19 amino acids. Germline CDR1 and CDR2: LNHDA and SQIVND (reference sequence). In DNA form, the CDR3 reads TGTGCCAGTAGTATAGATTCTCCAGGTCTGGGTATGGGGCAAGTAACCCAGTACTTC. Translation gives CASSIDSPGLGMGQVTQYF.

This clonotype was found a few times. V is TRBV6-2 or TRBV6-3 and J is TRBJ2-7, with TRBD2 matching over 11 bases. CDR1 is MNHEY and CDR2 is SVGEGT in the germline V gene. Trimming took 9 bases from V and 6 from J; bases not matched to a gene: 13. This CDR3 is 15 amino acids long. The CDR3 here is CASKIAGGPLTEQYF. The DNA for the CDR3 is TGTGCCAGTAAGATAGCGGGAGGGCCTCTTACCGAGCAGTACTTC.

The V call is TRBV6-5, the J call TRBJ2-6; TRBD1 matches at 7 bases. The CDR3 spans 18 residues. V lost 2 bases, J lost 0 bases, and 7 bases stayed unmatched. CDR1 and CDR2 (germline): MNHEY, SVGAGI. CDR3 protein: CASSYSTGALSGANVLTF. The CDR3 nucleotides are TGTGCCAGCAGTTACAGTACAGGGGCCCTCTCTGGGGCCAACGTCCTGACTTTC.

This clonotype ranks as large (0.1 to 1%). V usage is TRBV6-7 and J usage is TRBJ1-5, with 10 bases that match TRBD1. TRBV6-7 is an open reading frame whose function is uncertain. This CDR3 contains 22 residues. Germline trimming cut 0 bases from V and 0 bases from J; bases unmatched to any gene: 17. The CDR3: CASSYSDPPETGGGYSNQPQHF. The CDR3 DNA is TGTGCCAGCAGTTACTCGGATCCGCCCGAGACAGGGGGCGGATATAGCAATCAGCCCCAGCATTTT.

Only a few counts were recorded for this clonotype. This sequence joins TRBV27 and TRBJ1-2, with 7 bases identical to TRBD1. The CDR3 contains 16 residues. CDR1 is MNHEY and CDR2 is SMNVEV in the germline V gene (reference sequence). The junction had 13 bases not matched to a gene; V was cut back by 2 bases and J by 7 bases. The CDR3 reads CASSLNLREGARGYTF. The CDR3 coding sequence is TGTGCCAGCAGTTTAAACCTTCGGGAGGGGGCGCGTGGCTACACCTTC.

CDR3 DNA sequence: TGTGCCAGCACCCCCGGGCGGTCTAGCGGGTGGAACACCGGGGAGCTGTTTTTT. Translated, it gives CASTPGRSSGWNTGELFF. V and J are TRBV6-2 or TRBV6-3 and TRBJ2-2, with 8 bases identical to TRBD2. V dropped 7 bases and J dropped 1; count of bases not matched to a gene: 14. From germline, CDR1 is MNHEY and CDR2 SVGEGT. The CDR3 totals 18 residues.

The V gene is TRBV29-1, the J gene TRBJ1-1, with a weak D call TRBD1 (6 bases). The CDR3 has 14 amino acids. Germline V gives CDR1 SQVTM, CDR2 ANQGSEA. Between the trimmed V and J ends, which lost 0 bases and 4 bases, there was a span of 12 bases. CDR3 residues: CSVEDGGAGTEAFF. CDR3 nucleotide sequence: TGCAGCGTTGAAGACGGGGGCGCCGGCACTGAAGCTTTCTTT.

This chain uses TRBV7-9 with TRBJ1-2; 9 bases are a match to TRBD1. This CDR3 is built from 15 residues. Unmatched junction bases numbered 7, after V lost 2 bases and J lost 6 bases. Germline CDR1 is SEHNR and CDR2 is FQNEAQ (reference sequence). The CDR3 loop is CASSLRGTGGDGYTF. CDR3 in DNA: TGTGCCAGCAGCTTACGCGGCACAGGGGGCGATGGCTACACCTTC.

The rearrangement uses TRBV24-1 and TRBJ2-3; D is undetermined. The CDR3 contains 12 residues. In germline, CDR1 is KGHDR, CDR2 SFDVKD. V was shortened by 4 bases and J by 4 bases, with 5 bases between the two germline ends. The CDR3 protein is CATSERADTQYF. The CDR3 DNA is TGTGCCACCAGTGAACGAGCAGATACGCAGTATTTT.

There are a few counts of this clonotype. The gene calls are TRBV28 and TRBJ1-1; D possibly corresponds to TRBD1 (6 bases). Germline values: CDR1 MDHEN, CDR2 SYDVKM. This CDR3 spans 12 amino acids. The germline V and J ends were trimmed by 4 bases and 7 bases, with 10 bases remaining between them. CDR3 amino acids: CASSSGAREAFF. The CDR3 DNA is TGTGCCAGCAGTTCAGGGGCCCGTGAAGCTTTCTTT. The whole variable domain, remainder taken from reference TRBV28 and TRBJ1-1, is DVKVTQSSRYLVKRTGEKVFLECVQDMDHENMFWYRQDPGLGLRLIYFSYDVKMKEKGDIPEGYSVSREKKERFSLILESASTNQTSMYLCASSSGAREAFFGQGTRLTVV.

V gene TRBV19 combines with J gene TRBJ2-2, with D unclear. V lost 7 bases, J lost 2 bases, and 11 bases lay in between. The CDR3 loop spans 14 amino acids. Germline V gene data show CDR1 as LNHDA and CDR2 as SQIVND (reference sequence). CDR3 nucleotides: TGTGCCAGTACTCAGGTGAAAAACACCGGGGAGCTGTTTTTT. It yields the protein CASTQVKNTGELFF.

The V and J genes are TRBV20-1 and TRBJ2-3; D might be TRBD1 (7 bases). CDR1 and CDR2 (germline): DFQATT, SNEGSKA (reference sequence). The CDR3 is made up of 13 amino acids. Trimming left V 5 bases short and J 6 bases short, with 15 bases between. CDR3 protein: CSAAGRGQDTQYF. The CDR3 coding sequence is TGCAGTGCTGCGGGACGGGGACAGGATACGCAGTATTTT.

This clonotype came up a few times. V and J are TRBV10-3 and TRBJ1-6; possible D gene TRBD1, 5 bases. Germline V lookup: CDR1 ENHRY, CDR2 SYGVKD. The CDR3 contains 14 residues. V was shortened by 3 bases and J by 7 bases, with 10 bases between the two germline ends. The CDR3 loop reads CAISDGADNSPLHF. The CDR3 DNA sequence: TGTGCCATCAGTGATGGGGCCGACAATTCACCCCTCCACTTT.

This clonotype appeared a few times. V gene TRBV5-4 combines with J gene TRBJ1-6; unclear D gene. The V and J ends lost 3 bases and 7 bases respectively, with 11 bases between them. Germline assignment: CDR1 SGHNT and CDR2 YYREEE (reference sequence). The CDR3 sequence is 14 residues long. The chain's CDR3 is CASSSDMGNSPLHF. The CDR3 region has the DNA TGTGCCAGCAGCTCCGACATGGGGAATTCACCCCTCCACTTT.

The chain carries TRBV6-2 or TRBV6-3 and TRBJ2-7, with TRBD2 as a possible D gene (5 bases). V lost 2 bases and J lost 2, with 16 bases in between. Germline CDR1 is MNHEY and CDR2 is SVGEGT. CDR3 length equals 16 residues. CDR3 amino acids: CASSYGRGLAAYEQYF. CDR3 coding DNA: TGTGCCAGCAGTTACGGTCGGGGTTTGGCAGCCTACGAGCAGTACTTC.